The 20 T cell receptor beta chains reported below all come from one sample, sequenced in a study of T-cell memory formation after mild COVID-19. Using its own MiXCR run on the 5' RACE reads, TCRdb lists one record per CDR3 protein. The profile shows around 320,000 distinct CDR3 sequences, just under 20% of them singletons. Material: PBMCs or a T cell subset sorted from them (not recorded which). These receptors originate from a man aged 18 to 29 who had mild COVID-19 (a few samples of this study predate the infection). Cell type and time point are not known.

This clonotype has only a few counts. The chain uses TRBV20-1 and TRBJ2-2; TRBD1 matches 10 bases. This CDR3 region has 14 residues. The junction had 2 bases not matched to a gene; V was cut back by 6 bases and J by 1 base. From germline, CDR1 is DFQATT and CDR2 SNEGSKA (reference sequence). CDR3: CSARTGGNTGELFF. CDR3 nucleotide sequence: TGCAGTGCACGGACAGGGGGGAACACCGGGGAGCTGTTTTTT.

This chain uses TRBV5-1 with TRBJ2-1; D is unresolved. Germline V gene data show CDR1 as SGHRS and CDR2 as YFSETQ. The CDR3 sequence is 15 residues long. Trimming took 0 bases from V and 6 from J, leaving 13 bases between them. CDR3 nucleotides: TGCGCCAGCAGCTTGGGGGCCTTCCGCTTCAATGAGCAGTTCTTC. As protein: CASSLGAFRFNEQFF.

This rearrangement joins TRBV4-1 to TRBJ2-3; D not certain. The CDR3 is 12 residues long. V lost 2 bases and J 6 bases, leaving 6 bases between the germline ends. Per germline, CDR1 MGHRA and CDR2 YSYEKL. The CDR3 here is CASSQRLDTQYF. CDR3 in DNA: TGCGCCAGCAGCCAAAGGCTTGATACGCAGTATTTT.

There are a few counts of this clonotype. The chain couples TRBV4-3 to TRBJ2-5; D remains unclear. This CDR3 is 14 amino acids long. CDR1 and CDR2 (germline): LGHNA, YSLEER. With 0 bases removed from V and 2 bases from J, the gap between germline ends came to 7 bases. DNA for the CDR3: TGCGCCAGCAGCCAAGATATCTGGCAAGAGACCCAGTACTTC. Residues: CASSQDIWQETQYF.

This clonotype was observed at least ten times. Relative to the germline gene, one junction end is altered; a read error may explain this. The V gene is TRBV29-1, the J gene TRBJ2-7; D is ambiguous. The CDR3 spans 13 residues. The germline CDR1 and CDR2 sequences are SQVTM and ANQGSEA. CDR3 nucleotides: TGCAGCGTCGCCCTACCCGACTCCGACGAGCAGTACTTC. It encodes CSVALPDSDEQYF.

This clonotype turned up a few times. The gene calls are TRBV5-1 and TRBJ2-3; TRBD2 aligns across 8 bases. CDR1 is SGHRS and CDR2 is YFSETQ in the germline V gene. The V and J ends lost 4 bases and 6 bases, in that order; junction bases with no gene match: 10. The length of the CDR3 is 15 residues. CDR3 sequence: CASSPRGGGIDTQYF. The CDR3 nucleotides are TGCGCCAGCAGCCCCCGTGGCGGGGGGATCGATACGCAGTATTTT. The whole variable domain, remainder taken from reference TRBV5-1 and TRBJ2-3, is KAGVTQTPRYLIKTRGQQVTLSCSPISGHRSVSWYQQTPGQGLQFLFEYFSETQRNKGNFPGRFSGRQFSNSRSEMNVSTLELGDSALYLCASSPRGGGIDTQYFGPGTRLTVL.

The chain employs TRBV6-6 and TRBJ1-1; D might be TRBD1 (5 bases). Germline CDR1 and CDR2: MNHNY and SVGAGI (reference sequence). Between the trimmed V and J ends, which lost 7 bases and 8 bases, there was a span of 17 bases. The CDR3 has 13 residues. The CDR3 DNA is TGTGCCAGCAATCTAAGGGGCCGCCTCGAAGCTTTCTTT. It is translated as CASNLRGRLEAFF.

In its sample, this clonotype was seen a few times. V usage is TRBV7-2 and J usage is TRBJ2-3; the D is unclear. Trimming took 2 bases from V and 7 from J, leaving 16 bases between them. The CDR3 is 15 amino acids. Germline V lookup: CDR1 SGHTA, CDR2 FQGNSA. The CDR3 sequence: CASSLLAAGLHTQYF. CDR3 nucleotides: TGTGCCAGCAGCTTACTGGCCGCCGGCCTACATACGCAGTATTTT. Combining the CDR3 with reference TRBV7-2 and TRBJ2-3 gives the whole variable domain GAGVSQSPSNKVTEKGKDVELRCDPISGHTALYWYRQSLGQGLEFLIYFQGNSAPDKSGLPSDRFSAERTGGSVSTLTIQRTQQEDSAVYLCASSLLAAGLHTQYFGPGTRLTVL.

The CDR3 DNA reads TGTGCCACCAGCAAGGAGGCCTTCAGCTCCTACGAGCAGTACTTC. Encoded protein: CATSKEAFSSYEQYF. The genes are TRBV15 and TRBJ2-7; a weak D match, TRBD2 (5 bases). The CDR3 loop spans 15 amino acids. V gave up 4 bases and J gave up 0 bases, with 13 bases separating them. The V gene's germline CDR1 is LNHNV and CDR2 YYDKDF (reference sequence).

This clonotype occurred once. The chain carries TRBV4-1 and TRBJ2-1; D may be TRBD2 (6 bases). CDR3 length: 13 residues. The V gene's germline CDR1 is MGHRA and CDR2 YSYEKL. Trimming took 1 base from V and 9 from J, leaving 10 bases between them. CDR3 residues: CASSQVLAGEQFF. The CDR3 DNA follows: TGCGCCAGCAGCCAAGTACTAGCCGGTGAGCAGTTCTTC.

The table lists this clonotype with many counts. The V gene is TRBV4-3, the J gene TRBJ1-6; D is uncertain. From germline, CDR1 is LGHNA and CDR2 YSLEER. CDR3 length: 19 amino acids. V was cut by 0 bases and J by 1 base, with 16 bases left in between. CDR3 sequence reads: CASSQDTPTPGSYNSPLHF. For the CDR3, the DNA is TGCGCCAGCAGCCAAGATACTCCAACACCAGGATCCTATAATTCACCCCTCCACTTT.

V usage is TRBV6-6 and J usage is TRBJ1-3; 7 bases align to TRBD1. The CDR3 runs to 16 residues. Germline V gives CDR1 MNHNY, CDR2 SVGAGI (reference sequence). V trimming: 8 bases; J trimming: 0 bases; junction bases outside the gene matches: 10. The CDR3 region is CASHPGQLSSGNTIYF. The CDR3 DNA reads as TGTGCCAGCCACCCGGGACAGCTGAGCTCTGGAAACACCATATATTTT.

This clonotype was detected only once. The rearrangement uses TRBV29-1 and TRBJ2-5, with 7 bases that match TRBD1. This CDR3 spans 13 amino acids. J lost 0 bases, V lost 7 bases, and 5 bases had no gene match. CDR1 is SQVTM and CDR2 is ANQGSEA in the germline V gene. CDR3 loop: CSARDSNQETQYF. The DNA of the CDR3 is TGCAGCGCCAGGGACAGCAACCAAGAGACCCAGTACTTC. The complete variable domain, with remaining parts taken from reference TRBV29-1 and TRBJ2-5, reads SAVISQKPSRDICQRGTSLTIQCQVDSQVTMMFWYRQQPGQSLTLIATANQGSEATYESGFVIDKFPISRPNLTFSTLTVSNMSPEDSSIYLCSARDSNQETQYFGPGTRLLVL.

The chain recombines TRBV29-1 with TRBJ2-3, with a tentative D call TRBD2 (6 bases). Germline V gives CDR1 SQVTM, CDR2 ANQGSEA. Trimming cost V 6 bases and J 5 bases, with 9 bases left between them. The CDR3 runs 11 residues. CDR3 in DNA: TGCAGCGTGAGACTAGGAGATACGCAGTATTTT. Amino acid sequence: CSVRLGDTQYF.

The gene calls are TRBV4-2 and TRBJ1-6; TRBD1 matches 9 bases. Germline V gene sequence: CDR1 LGHNA, CDR2 YNFKEQ. Trimming removed 0 bases from V and 10 bases from J; junction bases left unmatched: 7. The CDR3 is 16 amino acids. The CDR3 reads CASSQEQGALGSPLHF. In nucleotides, the CDR3 is TGTGCCAGCAGCCAAGAACAGGGGGCTCTGGGATCACCCCTCCACTTT.

The chain combines TRBV4-1 with TRBJ2-3, with D possibly TRBD1 on 6 matching bases. V was cut by 5 bases and J by 0 bases, with 18 bases left in between. CDR1 MGHRA and CDR2 YSYEKL come from the germline V gene. The CDR3 contains 17 residues. In DNA, the CDR3 is TGCGCCAGCAGCAAACCCCACAGGGTGTGGAGCACAGATACGCAGTATTTT. Translating gives CASSKPHRVWSTDTQYF.

This clonotype was counted between two and nine times. The chain uses TRBV4-3 and TRBJ1-4, with a tentative D call TRBD1 (6 bases). This CDR3 contains 16 residues. The V end lost 1 base, the J end lost 8 bases, and 17 bases lay between the germline ends. Germline V gene data show CDR1 as LGHNA and CDR2 as YSLEER. The CDR3 coding sequence is TGCGCCAGCAGCCAAGTAGCGTACAGGGATGGGGAAAAACTGTTTTTT. This encodes CASSQVAYRDGEKLFF.

The chain is built from TRBV6-2 or TRBV6-3 and TRBJ1-2; TRBD1 is a possible D gene (6 bases). Germline values: CDR1 MNHEY, CDR2 SVGEGT. V was pared by 6 bases and J by 2 bases, with 10 bases between. The length of the CDR3 is 13 residues. CDR3 nucleotides: TGTGCCAGCAGGACCGACAGGAACTATGGCTACACCTTC. It translates to CASRTDRNYGYTF.

This chain joins TRBV16 and TRBJ1-6; D possibly corresponds to TRBD1 (5 bases). This CDR3 contains 15 residues. Germline lookup yields CDR1 KGHSY and CDR2 FQNENV. V lost 2 bases and J lost 6, with 11 bases in between. In nucleotides, the CDR3 is TGTGCCAGCAGCCAAGGGAGCAGGGTTAATTCACCCCTCCACTTT. It yields the protein CASSQGSRVNSPLHF.

The chain joins TRBV7-9 to TRBJ2-3; TRBD1 matches at 8 bases. The CDR3 has 14 amino acids. After removal of 7 bases from V and 5 bases from J, the junction contained 8 bases not matched to a gene. Germline V gene lookup returns CDR1 SEHNR and CDR2 FQNEAQ (reference sequence). The CDR3 here is CASIRTGFIDTQYF. The CDR3 DNA reads as TGTGCCAGCATCAGGACAGGGTTCATAGATACGCAGTATTTT.